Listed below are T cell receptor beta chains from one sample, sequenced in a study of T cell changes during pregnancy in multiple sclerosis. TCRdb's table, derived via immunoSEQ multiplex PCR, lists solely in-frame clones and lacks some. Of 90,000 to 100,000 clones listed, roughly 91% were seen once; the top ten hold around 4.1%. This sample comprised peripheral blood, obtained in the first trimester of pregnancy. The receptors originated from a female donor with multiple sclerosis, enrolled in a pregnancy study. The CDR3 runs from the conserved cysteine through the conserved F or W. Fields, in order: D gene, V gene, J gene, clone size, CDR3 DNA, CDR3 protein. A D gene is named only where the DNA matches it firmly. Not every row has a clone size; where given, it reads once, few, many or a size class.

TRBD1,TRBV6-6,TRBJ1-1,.,TGTGCCAGCAGTTCCACCCCGGGACAGAGGCTTGCCAGGGCTTTCTTT,CASSSTPGQRLARAFF
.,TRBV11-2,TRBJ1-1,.,TGTGCCAGCAGCTTAACAGGGTGGGGCACTGAAGCTTTCTTT,CASSLTGWGTEAFF
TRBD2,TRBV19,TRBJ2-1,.,TGTGCCAGTAGTATAGTCGGCCCTAGCGGGGGGTACAATGAGCAGTTCTTC,CASSIVGPSGGYNEQFF
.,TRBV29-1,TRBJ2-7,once,TGCAGCGTTGAAGATCCCGGGGAGCAGTACTTC,CSVEDPGEQYF
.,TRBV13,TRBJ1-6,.,TGTGCCACCTCTATTCCAGGGGTTACCTATAATTCACCCCTCCACTTT,CATSIPGVTYNSPLHF
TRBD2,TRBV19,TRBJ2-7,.,TGTGCCAGTGGGGTAGCGGGGTTCTCCTACGAGCAGTACTTC,CASGVAGFSYEQYF
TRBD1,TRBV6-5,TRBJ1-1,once,TGTGCCATCAGGAGGGGGCAGGGCATGAACACTGAAGCTTTCTTT,CAIRRGQGMNTEAFF
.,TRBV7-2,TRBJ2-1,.,TGTGCCAGCAGCTTAATTAGCGGCGGAGAGCAGTTCTTC,CASSLISGGEQFF
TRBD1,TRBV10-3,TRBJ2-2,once,TGTGCCATCAGCGCACAGGGGGCTGACACCGGGGAGCTGTTTTTT,CAISAQGADTGELFF
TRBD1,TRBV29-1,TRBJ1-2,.,TGCAGCGCCGGGACAGGGGAAGTGTATGGCTACACCTTC,CSAGTGEVYGYTF
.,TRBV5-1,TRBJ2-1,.,TGCGCCAGCAGCCGGGGGGCCGGTTACAATGAGCAGTTCTTC,CASSRGAGYNEQFF
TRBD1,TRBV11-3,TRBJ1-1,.,TGTGCCAGCAGCGCGGGACAGGGGACCACTGAAGCTTTCTTT,CASSAGQGTTEAFF
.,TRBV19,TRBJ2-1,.,TGTGCCAGTAGCTCAGGGTACAATGAGCAGTTCTTC,CASSSGYNEQFF
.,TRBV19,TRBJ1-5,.,TGTGCCAGTAGTATCGGAGATCAGCCCCAGCATTTT,CASSIGDQPQHF
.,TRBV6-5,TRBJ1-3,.,TGTGCCAGCATTGGGCAGGGTGGAAACACCATATATTTT,CASIGQGGNTIYF
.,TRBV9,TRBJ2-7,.,TGTGCCAGCAGCGGGCTCTCCTACGAGCAGTACTTC,CASSGLSYEQYF
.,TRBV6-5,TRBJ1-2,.,TGTGCCAGCAGTTCGATGGCGGAGACTAACTATGGCTACACCTTC,CASSSMAETNYGYTF
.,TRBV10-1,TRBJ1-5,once,TGCGCCAGCAGTGAGTGGACTTCCAATCAGCCCCAGCATTTT,CASSEWTSNQPQHF
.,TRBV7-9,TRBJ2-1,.,TGTGCCAGCAGCTTGACAGTGGTCAATGAGCAGTTCTTC,CASSLTVVNEQFF
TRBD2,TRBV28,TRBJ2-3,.,TGTGCCAGCAACGCCCCCCAGCGGGGGGGCACAGATACGCAGTATTTT,CASNAPQRGGTDTQYF
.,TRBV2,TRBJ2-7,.,TGTGCCAGCAGACAGACCCCCGAGCAGTACTTC,CASRQTPEQYF
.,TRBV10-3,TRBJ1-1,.,TGTGCCATTGGCCCCACCAACGCTGAAGCTTTCTTT,CAIGPTNAEAFF
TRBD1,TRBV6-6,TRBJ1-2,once,TGTGCCAGCAGTTACCCCGGACAGGGGATTGGCTACACCTTC,CASSYPGQGIGYTF
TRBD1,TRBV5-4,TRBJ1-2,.,TGTGCCAGCAGCTTGGGACAGGGTAGCTATGGCTACACCTTC,CASSLGQGSYGYTF
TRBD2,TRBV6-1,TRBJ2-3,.,TGTGCCAGCAGTGAAGGGACTAGCGGGGGGAATACGCAGTATTTT,CASSEGTSGGNTQYF
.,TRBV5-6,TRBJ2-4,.,TGTGCCAGCAGCTCTCTAGCCAAAAACATTCAGTACTTC,CASSSLAKNIQYF
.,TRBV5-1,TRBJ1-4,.,TGCGCCAGCAGCTTGGGGCAGACTAATGAAAAACTGTTTTTT,CASSLGQTNEKLFF
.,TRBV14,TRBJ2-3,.,TGTGCCAGCAGCCAAGAGGGGCAGCTCACAGATACGCAGTATTTT,CASSQEGQLTDTQYF
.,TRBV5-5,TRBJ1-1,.,TGTGCCAGCAGCTCCCTGGGACGGGGGGAGTTGGACACTGAAGCTTTCTTT,CASSSLGRGELDTEAFF
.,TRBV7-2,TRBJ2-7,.,TGTGCCAGCAGCTTACGGACAGACTACGAGCAGTACTTC,CASSLRTDYEQYF
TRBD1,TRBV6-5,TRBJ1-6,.,TGTGCCAGCAGGAAAGAAAAGGGGGCGGGTCGCCTCCACTTT,CASRKEKGAGRLHF
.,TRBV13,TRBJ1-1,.,TGTGCCAGCACGCAGGCGACTGAAGCTTTCTTT,CASTQATEAFF